The 17 T cell receptor beta chains below come from one sample, sequenced in a study of blood T cell repertoires in COVID-19. Assay: immunoSEQ multiplex PCR; the TCRdb copy retains only in-frame clones and omits some. The data hold 150,000 to 200,000 clones, with about 85% observed a single time. Sample: peripheral blood. The receptor set was obtained from a woman in her 50s with COVID-19, enrolled during active disease.

The CDR3 loop reads CASSLELSNTGELFF. The CDR3 DNA follows: TGTGCCAGCAGCTTGGAACTGTCGAACACCGGGGAGCTGTTTTTT. The chain joins TRBV5-4 to TRBJ2-2; unclear D gene. V was shortened by 0 bases and J by 0 bases, with 6 bases between the two germline ends. Germline-derived CDR1 and CDR2 are SGHNT and YYREEE (reference sequence). This CDR3 spans 15 amino acids.

This clone was found a few times. This sequence joins TRBV5-1 and TRBJ2-3; perhaps TRBD2 as D (5 bases). Germline assignment: CDR1 SGHRS and CDR2 YFSETQ. V lost 7 bases and J lost 2, with 11 bases in between. There are 13 residues in the CDR3. CDR3 coding DNA: TGCGCCAGCTATGAGGGATACACAGATACGCAGTATTTT. Translated: CASYEGYTDTQYF.

The chain joins TRBV14 to TRBJ1-2, with a weak D call TRBD1 (6 bases). In germline, CDR1 is SGHDN, CDR2 FVKESK. The CDR3 consists of 15 residues. V lost 4 bases and J 4 bases, leaving 16 bases between the germline ends. CDR3 in amino acids: CASSLDSTGPYGYTF. The CDR3 DNA sequence: TGTGCCAGCAGCCTAGACTCTACAGGGCCCTATGGCTACACCTTC.

This chain links TRBV19 with TRBJ2-7; maybe TRBD2 (5 bases). Germline assignment: CDR1 LNHDA and CDR2 SQIVND (reference sequence). Trimming removed 5 bases at V and 0 bases at J, with 11 bases between. CDR3 size: 14 residues. The CDR3 DNA reads as TGTGCCAGTAGTGGCGGGCTGGGCTCCTACGAGCAGTACTTC. It encodes CASSGGLGSYEQYF.

The CDR3 coding sequence is TGTGCCAGCAGTTTTCGAGGGTTTACCCAAATGATAGAGCAGTTCTTC. Its protein is CASSFRGFTQMIEQFF. V is TRBV27 and J is TRBJ2-1; a possible D gene is TRBD2 (5 bases). This CDR3 is 16 amino acids long. CDR1 and CDR2 (germline): MNHEY, SMNVEV (reference sequence). The V end was cut by 3 bases, the J end by 10 bases, with 22 bases between.

V and J are TRBV11-2 and TRBJ2-7, with a possible D match to TRBD2 (6 bases). Trimming shortened V by 4 bases and J by 0 bases, and 22 bases separated the two germline ends. Germline values: CDR1 SGHAT, CDR2 FQNNGV. The CDR3 sequence is 18 residues long. CDR3 DNA: TGTGCCAGCAGCTCCTTAGAGGGCCGGACTACTAGCTCCTACGAGCAGTACTTC. Its translation: CASSSLEGRTTSSYEQYF.

The CDR3 region is CASSLDLAGGTYNEQFF. The CDR3 DNA is TGTGCCAGCAGCTTGGATCTAGCGGGGGGCACGTACAATGAGCAGTTCTTC. The rearrangement uses TRBV5-4 and TRBJ2-1, with TRBD2 identical over 11 bases. From germline, CDR1 is SGHNT and CDR2 YYREEE (reference sequence). The CDR3 runs to 17 residues. After removal of 0 bases from V and 4 bases from J, the junction contained 6 bases not matched to a gene.

Written as DNA, the CDR3 is TGTGCCAGCGGGACAGGGGCCTTTAATGAAAAACTGTTTTTT. This encodes CASGTGAFNEKLFF. The gene calls are TRBV28 and TRBJ1-4; TRBD1 agrees at 10 bases. The V gene end was trimmed by 8 bases and the J gene end by 4 bases; junction bases not matched to a gene: 4. In germline, CDR1 is MDHEN, CDR2 SYDVKM. The CDR3 is 14 amino acids.

V gene TRBV28 combines with J gene TRBJ2-1; 9 bases fit TRBD1. Germline lookup yields CDR1 MDHEN and CDR2 SYDVKM. The CDR3 sequence is 14 residues long. J lost 8 bases, V lost 4 bases, and 6 bases had no gene match. In DNA form, the CDR3 reads TGTGCCAGCAGTTACAGGGGGCGCTTCTATGAGCAGTTCTTC. Protein product: CASSYRGRFYEQFF. Filled out from reference TRBV28 and TRBJ2-1, the complete variable domain reads DVKVTQSSRYLVKRTGEKVFLECVQDMDHENMFWYRQDPGLGLRLIYFSYDVKMKEKGDIPEGYSVSREKKERFSLILESASTNQTSMYLCASSYRGRFYEQFFGPGTRLTVL.

The DNA of the CDR3 is TGTGCCAGCAGCTTGTCGGCGGGGGCCACAGATACGCAGTATTTT. It encodes CASSLSAGATDTQYF. The chain joins TRBV5-4 to TRBJ2-3; D is possibly TRBD2 (7 bases). The CDR3 runs 15 residues. Germline values: CDR1 SGHNT, CDR2 YYREEE (reference sequence). With 1 base removed from V and 2 bases from J, the gap between germline ends came to 11 bases.

The chain links TRBV3-1 (or the pseudogene TRBV3-2) to TRBJ2-1, with 9 bases that match TRBD2. The CDR3 runs to 16 residues. CDR1 is LGHDT and CDR2 is YNNKEL in the germline V gene (reference sequence). V was clipped by 3 bases and J by 2 bases; unmatched bases: 5. The CDR3 DNA reads as TGTGCCAGCAGCCAGATTAGCGGGAGAACCTACAATGAGCAGTTCTTC. It codes for CASSQISGRTYNEQFF.

Comments on this clone: One end of the junction does not line up with germline, which may come from a read error. The CDR3: CASSSGEGRETQYF. Here the CDR3 DNA reads TGTGCTAGCAGCTCCGGGGAGGGCCGAGAGACCCAGTACTTC. The gene calls are TRBV7-7 and TRBJ2-5; 7 bases map to TRBD2. The CDR3 runs to 14 residues. CDR1 SSHAT and CDR2 FNYEAQ come from the germline V gene (reference sequence). Based on the CDR3 plus reference TRBV7-7 and TRBJ2-5, the full variable domain is GAGVSQSPRYKVTKRGQDVTLRCDPISSHATLYWYQQALGQGPEFLTYFNYEAQPDKSGLPSDRFSAERPEGSISTLTIQRTEQRDSAMYRCASSSGEGRETQYFGPGTRLLVL.

This rearrangement joins TRBV29-1 to TRBJ2-5, with a weak D call TRBD1 (6 bases). The CDR3 length is 13 residues. V lost 3 bases to trimming and J lost 6 bases, with 14 bases between them. The V gene's germline CDR1 is SQVTM and CDR2 ANQGSEA. The CDR3 protein is CSVDQGTSKTQYF. CDR3 DNA: TGCAGCGTTGACCAGGGGACCTCGAAGACCCAGTACTTC.

The chain carries TRBV28 and TRBJ2-7, with 7 bases identical to TRBD1. Per germline, CDR1 MDHEN and CDR2 SYDVKM. The CDR3 contains 13 residues. With V trimmed by 10 bases and J by 6 bases, 12 bases remained unmatched. Here the CDR3 reads CATTSGQTGEQYF. For the CDR3, the DNA is TGTGCCACTACATCGGGACAGACGGGCGAGCAGTACTTC.

This clone was counted once. This chain links TRBV3-1 (or the pseudogene TRBV3-2) with TRBJ2-3; 10 bases agree with TRBD2. Looked up from germline, CDR1 is LGHDT and CDR2 is YNNKEL (reference sequence). The J segment lost 3 bases and the V segment lost 2 bases, leaving 2 bases of the junction unmatched. This CDR3 spans 15 amino acids. The DNA of the CDR3 is TGTGCCAGCAGCCAAACTAGCGGGGTGACAGATACGCAGTATTTT. As protein: CASSQTSGVTDTQYF.

The chain employs TRBV3-1 (or the pseudogene TRBV3-2) and TRBJ2-3; 15 nucleotides line up with TRBD2. The CDR3 spans 20 residues. The J segment lost 0 bases and the V segment lost 4 bases, leaving 11 bases of the junction unmatched. CDR1 and CDR2 from the germline V gene are LGHDT and YNNKEL (reference sequence). The DNA of the CDR3 is TGTGCCAGCAGCCCACCCGGGACTAGCGGGGGGCCTCCTAGCACAGATACGCAGTATTTT. Encoded protein: CASSPPGTSGGPPSTDTQYF.

The chain is built from TRBV10-3 and TRBJ2-2, with D possibly matching TRBD2 (6 bases). The CDR3 consists of 12 residues. V lost 10 bases and J lost 5, with 11 bases in between. In germline, CDR1 is ENHRY, CDR2 SYGVKD. The CDR3 sequence: CATGTSTGELFF. The CDR3 DNA reads as TGTGCCACCGGGACTTCTACCGGGGAGCTGTTTTTT.